These 27 T cell receptor beta chains were all obtained from the same sample, sequenced in a study of graft-versus-host responses after intestinal transplantation. The method was immunoSEQ multiplex PCR; TCRdb's version includes in-frame clones alone and lacks a portion of them. The data contain about 98,000 clones, 80% to 85% of them seen just once; the ten biggest clones take up about 15%. No antigen has been assigned to these receptors. The material was unstimulated CD8+ T cells sorted from spleen or lymph node cells, obtained before intestinal transplant. The receptors originated from a human donor who received an intestinal transplant.

The V gene is TRBV27, the J gene TRBJ2-7, with 8 bases that match TRBD1. The ends lost 4 bases at V and 0 bases at J; junction bases unmatched: 8. There are 16 residues in the CDR3. Germline V gives CDR1 MNHEY, CDR2 SMNVEV (reference sequence). CDR3 DNA: TGTGCCAGCAGTTCAACTCAGGGGGCAGCCTCCTACGAGCAGTACTTC. Translated, it gives CASSSTQGAASYEQYF.

The genes are TRBV4-1 and TRBJ1-6, with D hard to call. The germline gives CDR1 MGHRA, CDR2 YSYEKL. CDR3 length: 16 residues. Trimming shortened V by 0 bases and J by 3 bases, and 9 bases separated the two germline ends. The CDR3 DNA reads as TGCGCCAGCAGCCAAGAAACCAGCCTCTATAATTCACCCCTCCACTTT. Amino acids: CASSQETSLYNSPLHF.

The rearrangement uses TRBV19 and TRBJ2-1; 8 bases are shared with TRBD2. Germline V gene sequence: CDR1 LNHDA, CDR2 SQIVND (reference sequence). The CDR3 is 14 residues long. With V trimmed by 1 base and J by 10 bases, 6 bases remained unmatched. CDR3 bases: TGTGCCAGTAGTATAGCGGGAGGGCCGAGGGAGCAGTTCTTC. This sequence encodes CASSIAGGPREQFF.

CDR3 DNA: TGTGCCAGCAGTGCCGGGGGGGACAATGAGCAGTTCTTC. This translates into CASSAGGDNEQFF. V usage is TRBV2 and J usage is TRBJ2-1; 8 bases line up with TRBD2. CDR3 size: 13 residues. After removal of 4 bases from V and 5 bases from J, the junction contained 1 base not matched to a gene. Germline V lookup: CDR1 SNHLY, CDR2 FYNNEI.

The chain couples TRBV6-6 to TRBJ2-4, with D possibly being TRBD2 (5 bases). The length of the CDR3 is 14 residues. V gave up 6 bases and J gave up 1 base, with 10 bases separating them. Per the germline V gene, CDR1 is MNHNY and CDR2 is SVGAGI (reference sequence). The CDR3 DNA sequence: TGTGCCAGCAGAAATCGGAGGGCCAAAAACATTCAGTACTTC. Encoded protein: CASRNRRAKNIQYF.

The V call is TRBV28, the J call TRBJ2-1; D is possibly TRBD1 or TRBD2 (5 bases each). Deletions cut 6 bases from V and 12 bases from J, with 21 bases between. CDR1 is MDHEN and CDR2 is SYDVKM in the germline V gene. This CDR3 has 14 residues. CDR3 sequence reads: CASRALRDPDGQFF. CDR3 DNA sequence: TGTGCCAGCAGAGCCCTCCGGGACCCAGACGGGCAGTTCTTC.

The chain links TRBV7-9 to TRBJ1-6; weak D call: TRBD1 (5 bases). Germline assignment: CDR1 SEHNR and CDR2 FQNEAQ (reference sequence). V was clipped by 2 bases and J by 7 bases, with 18 bases between them. This CDR3 region has 17 residues. CDR3 loop: CASSLLDPGTVNSPLHF. As DNA, the CDR3 is TGTGCCAGCAGCTTACTTGACCCCGGGACGGTGAATTCACCCCTCCACTTT.

The V gene is TRBV15, the J gene TRBJ2-2, with D maybe TRBD2 (6 bases). This CDR3 has 15 residues. From germline, CDR1 is LNHNV and CDR2 YYDKDF (reference sequence). The V and J ends lost 1 base and 5 bases respectively, with 11 bases between them. Written as DNA, the CDR3 is TGTGCCACCAGCAGAGTCGGCGGGACGACCGGGGAGCTGTTTTTT. Residues: CATSRVGGTTGELFF.

V and J are TRBV12-2 and TRBJ2-7. TRBV12-2 is recorded as a pseudogene. The length of the CDR3 is 12 residues. CDR3 coding DNA: TGTGCGGTCCAAGGGGGGAGACACGAGCAGTACTTC. The encoded protein is CAVQGGRHEQYF.

The chain is built from TRBV5-4 and TRBJ2-3; the D gene is possibly TRBD2 (5 bases). Germline V gene data show CDR1 as SGHNT and CDR2 as YYREEE (reference sequence). V was shortened by 1 base and J by 5 bases, with 20 bases between the two germline ends. This CDR3 spans 17 amino acids. The CDR3 is CASSLRWDPAGVDTQYF. In DNA, the CDR3 is TGTGCCAGCAGCTTGAGGTGGGATCCAGCCGGGGTAGATACGCAGTATTTT.

This rearrangement joins TRBV7-6 to TRBJ2-7; D not resolved. Per the germline V gene, CDR1 is SGHVS and CDR2 is FNYEAQ. The CDR3 consists of 14 residues. V lost 0 bases to trimming and J lost 2 bases, with 8 bases between them. The DNA of the CDR3 is TGTGCCAGCAGCTTAGCCGGCGGTACCTACGAGCAGTACTTC. Translation: CASSLAGGTYEQYF.

The gene calls are TRBV29-1 and TRBJ2-1, with 8 bases identical to TRBD2. The CDR3 extends over 15 amino acids. Germline assignment: CDR1 SQVTM and CDR2 ANQGSEA. V lost 3 bases, J lost 3 bases, and 7 bases stayed unmatched. CDR3 loop: CSVEREEHLYNEQFF. The CDR3 DNA reads as TGCAGCGTTGAGCGGGAGGAACACCTCTACAATGAGCAGTTCTTC.

This rearrangement joins TRBV7-9 to TRBJ2-7; D is perhaps TRBD2 (5 bases). The J call may be wrong; the DNA end is better matched by TRBJ2-1. Germline CDR1 and CDR2: SEHNR and FQNEAQ (reference sequence). The CDR3 consists of 13 residues. In DNA form, the CDR3 reads TGTGCCAGCAGCCTCTCGAGGGACAATGAGCAGTTCTTC. Residues: CASSLSRDNEQFF.

J is TRBJ2-2 and V is TRBV27; D is uncertain. Germline V lookup: CDR1 MNHEY, CDR2 SMNVEV (reference sequence). V was cut by 0 bases and J by 6 bases, with 2 bases left in between. This CDR3 is built from 12 residues. The DNA for the CDR3 is TGTGCCAGCAGTTTATCGCCCGGGGAGCTGTTTTTT. Protein product: CASSLSPGELFF.

V is TRBV10-2 and J is TRBJ1-6, with 10 bases lining up with TRBD1. The CDR3 sequence is 13 residues long. Germline trimming cut 10 bases from V and 10 bases from J; bases unmatched to any gene: 7. Germline V gene sequence: CDR1 WSHSY, CDR2 SAAADI. DNA of the CDR3: TGCGCCACCGCCGGGACAGGGGCCTCACCCCTCCACTTT. Amino acid sequence: CATAGTGASPLHF.

The genes are TRBV28 and TRBJ2-1; 7 bases agree with TRBD2. CDR3 size: 17 residues. The ends lost 3 bases at V and 7 bases at J; junction bases unmatched: 15. Per the germline V gene, CDR1 is MDHEN and CDR2 is SYDVKM. The CDR3 nucleotides are TGTGCCAGCAGTTTTTTTCCCCGGACTAGACGCCTGAATGAGCAGTTCTTC. It codes for CASSFFPRTRRLNEQFF. The full variable domain, its missing parts supplied by reference TRBV28 and TRBJ2-1, is DVKVTQSSRYLVKRTGEKVFLECVQDMDHENMFWYRQDPGLGLRLIYFSYDVKMKEKGDIPEGYSVSREKKERFSLILESASTNQTSMYLCASSFFPRTRRLNEQFFGPGTRLTVL.

Comments on this clone: The junction differs from germline at one of its ends, possibly a read error. This chain connects TRBV25-1 to TRBJ2-3, with 7 bases lining up with TRBD2. CDR3 size: 14 residues. Looked up from germline, CDR1 is MGHDK and CDR2 is SYGVNS. Here the CDR3 reads CACSELGSGVTQYF. For the CDR3, the DNA is TGTGCCTGCAGTGAATTGGGGAGCGGGGTTACGCAGTATTTT.

The chain has TRBV27 and TRBJ2-7, with 12 bases fitting TRBD2. Germline V gene data show CDR1 as MNHEY and CDR2 as SMNVEV (reference sequence). V was pared by 2 bases and J by 10 bases, with 6 bases of the junction left unmatched. There are 14 residues in the CDR3. The DNA of the CDR3 is TGTGCCAGCAGTTTAGGGCTAGCGGGAGGGCCTCAGTACTTC. This sequence encodes CASSLGLAGGPQYF.

The chain links TRBV10-2 to TRBJ1-1; tentatively, D is TRBD1 (6 bases). The germline CDR1 and CDR2 sequences are WSHSY and SAAADI. This CDR3 has 12 residues. The V end was cut by 4 bases, the J end by 10 bases, with 13 bases between. CDR3 coding DNA: TGCGCCAGCAGTGCCCCACAGGGTTCAGCTTTCTTT. It specifies CASSAPQGSAFF.

The V call is TRBV27, the J call TRBJ2-2, with 7 bases fitting TRBD2. V trimming: 2 bases; J trimming: 3 bases; junction bases outside the gene matches: 0. The CDR3 spans 14 residues. Germline V gene sequence: CDR1 MNHEY, CDR2 SMNVEV (reference sequence). Here the CDR3 DNA reads TGTGCCAGCAGTTTACTAGCGGACACCGGGGAGCTGTTTTTT. Translation: CASSLLADTGELFF.

V usage is TRBV5-1 and J usage is TRBJ1-1, with D maybe TRBD1 (6 bases). V was trimmed by 3 bases and J by 5 bases, leaving 14 bases between them. The CDR3 covers 14 residues. Germline CDR1 is SGHRS and CDR2 is YFSETQ. The CDR3 bases are TGCGCCAGCAGCTGGAACAGGGTTCGGACTGAAGCTTTCTTT. This gives the protein CASSWNRVRTEAFF.

The chain uses TRBV4-1 and TRBJ1-2; maybe TRBD1 (5 bases). Germline V lookup: CDR1 MGHRA, CDR2 YSYEKL. V shed 2 bases and J shed 5 bases, with 12 bases lying between them. The CDR3 length is 14 residues. The CDR3 region is CASSQQGWRYGYTF. CDR3 sequence (DNA): TGCGCCAGCAGCCAACAGGGTTGGAGGTATGGCTACACCTTC.

The chain uses TRBV4-1 and TRBJ2-2; 9 bases align to TRBD1. The V and J ends lost 0 bases and 4 bases, in that order; junction bases with no gene match: 9. The CDR3 is 18 residues long. Germline values: CDR1 MGHRA, CDR2 YSYEKL. In nucleotides, the CDR3 is TGCGCCAGCAGCCAAGATAAATCCACAGGGGGCCTCACCGGGGAGCTGTTTTTT. This encodes CASSQDKSTGGLTGELFF.

The gene calls are TRBV28 and TRBJ2-7; 9 positions agree with TRBD1. Germline CDR1 reads MDHEN; CDR2 reads SYDVKM. The V segment lost 11 bases and the J segment 1 base; nucleotides outside the gene matches: 3. The CDR3 loop spans 12 amino acids. This chain's CDR3 is CASTGGSYEQYF. As DNA, the CDR3 is TGTGCCTCGACAGGGGGATCCTACGAGCAGTACTTC.

Here the CDR3 DNA reads TGTGCCACCAGCAGAGAATATAGGGGGCCTTGGACTGAAGCTTTCTTT. As protein: CATSREYRGPWTEAFF. The chain links TRBV15 to TRBJ1-1, with 7 bases matching TRBD1. CDR3 length: 16 amino acids. Unmatched junction bases numbered 9, after V lost 0 bases and J lost 5 bases. Germline CDR1 reads LNHNV; CDR2 reads YYDKDF (reference sequence).

A remark on this clone: One end of the junction does not line up with germline, which may come from a read error. The identical CDR3 is also encoded by other nucleotide sequences in the sample. The genes are TRBV5-6 and TRBJ2-3; the D is unclear. This CDR3 has 12 residues. Germline CDR1 is SGHDT and CDR2 is YYEEEE. CDR3 nucleotide sequence: TGTGCCAGCAGCTTGATGGATGATACGCAGTACTTT. Translated, it gives CASSLMDDTQYF.

V and J are TRBV11-2 and TRBJ2-7; D not certain. Germline V CDR1 and CDR2: SGHAT, FQNNGV. The CDR3 is made up of 13 amino acids. V gave up 3 bases and J gave up 0 bases, with 6 bases separating them. The CDR3 region has the DNA TGTGCCAGCAGCTTGGCGAGCTCCTACGAGCAGTACTTC. This sequence encodes CASSLASSYEQYF. The whole variable domain, remainder taken from reference TRBV11-2 and TRBJ2-7, is EAGVAQSPRYKIIEKRQSVAFWCNPISGHATLYWYQQILGQGPKLLIQFQNNGVVDDSQLPKDRFSAERLKGVDSTLKIQPAKLEDSAVYLCASSLASSYEQYFGPGTRLTVT.